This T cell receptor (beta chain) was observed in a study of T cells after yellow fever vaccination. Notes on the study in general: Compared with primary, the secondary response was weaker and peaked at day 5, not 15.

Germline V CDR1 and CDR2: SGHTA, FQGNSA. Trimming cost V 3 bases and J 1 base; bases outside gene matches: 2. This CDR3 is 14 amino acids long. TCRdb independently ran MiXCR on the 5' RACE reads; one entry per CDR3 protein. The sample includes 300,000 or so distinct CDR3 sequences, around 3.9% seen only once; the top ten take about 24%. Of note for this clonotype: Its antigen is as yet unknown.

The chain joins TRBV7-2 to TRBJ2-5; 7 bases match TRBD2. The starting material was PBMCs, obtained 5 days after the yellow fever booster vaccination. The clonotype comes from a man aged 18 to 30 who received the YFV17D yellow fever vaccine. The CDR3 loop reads CASSFQRGQETQYF. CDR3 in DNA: TGTGCCAGCAGCTTCCAGCGGGGCCAAGAGACCCAGTACTTC.